This is a list of T cell receptor beta chains from one sample in a study of beta chain features in type 1 diabetes. The repertoire was sequenced with immunoSEQ multiplex PCR; TCRdb's copy has only in-frame clones and lacks some. The sample holds 150,000 to 190,000 clones, around 10% seen once. Sequencing used central memory CD4+ T cells from blood. Receptors were obtained from a young man in good health. Each CDR3 is given with its conserved first and last residue. D genes are given only for firm matches. Expanded clones are given a class, and other clones once, few, many or no size at all.

clone_size	v_call	j_call	d_call	cdr3_aa	cdr3_nt
few	TRBV5-1	TRBJ1-5	-	CASSPGVSNQPQHF	TGCGCCAGCAGCCCGGGGGTTAGCAATCAGCCCCAGCATTTT
-	TRBV7-2	TRBJ2-4	TRBD1	CASSSWTGGGNIQYF	TGTGCCAGCAGCTCCTGGACAGGGGGAGGAAACATTCAGTACTTC
-	TRBV6-6	TRBJ2-4	-	CASSGLGLAKNIQYF	TGTGCCAGCAGTGGTTTGGGATTAGCCAAAAACATTCAGTACTTC
many	TRBV11-2	TRBJ1-3	-	CASRLEGAGNTIYF	TGTGCCAGCAGATTAGAGGGGGCTGGAAACACCATATATTTT
few	TRBV30	TRBJ2-7	-	CAWRSKIAGYPEQYF	TGTGCCTGGAGGTCAAAGATAGCTGGCTACCCCGAGCAGTACTTC
once	TRBV7-9	TRBJ2-7	TRBD2	CASSLREGEQYF	TGTGCCAGCAGCTTGCGGGAGGGTGAGCAGTACTTC
few	TRBV10-3	TRBJ1-1	-	CAISWVQGTTEAFF	TGTGCCATCAGTTGGGTCCAGGGGACCACTGAAGCTTTCTTT
few	TRBV29-1	TRBJ1-4	TRBD1	CSGGSGTEREKLFF	TGCAGCGGGGGATCCGGGACAGAGCGTGAAAAACTGTTTTTT
few	TRBV7-2	TRBJ2-1	-	CASRTPLGNEQFF	TGTGCCAGCAGGACCCCACTAGGAAATGAGCAGTTCTTC
few	TRBV7-8	TRBJ2-7	-	CASSNFGAYEQYF	TGTGCCAGCAGCAACTTCGGGGCCTACGAGCAGTACTTC
-	TRBV30	TRBJ1-2	-	CAWSVTGGYTF	TGTGCCTGGAGTGTCACGGGTGGCTACACCTTC
few	TRBV2	TRBJ2-4	-	CASSDGLGGKNIQYF	TGTGCCAGCAGTGATGGACTAGGGGGCAAAAACATTCAGTACTTC
-	TRBV19	TRBJ1-2	-	CASKGLNNYGYTF	TGTGCCAGTAAAGGACTCAACAACTATGGCTACACCTTC
many	TRBV15	TRBJ2-5	-	CATSRDSGGETQYF	TGTGCCACCAGCAGAGATTCAGGGGGGGAGACCCAGTACTTC
few	TRBV7-3	TRBJ2-2	-	CASSSYNTGELFF	TGTGCCAGCAGCTCGTACAACACCGGGGAGCTGTTTTTT
few	TRBV9	TRBJ1-2	-	CASSVIRGGYTF	TGTGCCAGCAGCGTCATCCGGGGTGGCTACACCTTC
-	TRBV23-1	TRBJ2-7	TRBD1	CASRCGTALYEQYF	TGCGCCAGCAGATGTGGGACAGCCCTCTACGAGCAGTACTTC
-	TRBV30	TRBJ2-6	TRBD1	CAWKGTGSGANVLTF	TGTGCCTGGAAAGGGACAGGGAGTGGGGCCAACGTCCTGACTTTC
few	TRBV7-2	TRBJ2-7	TRBD2	CASSSRDYPEQYF	TGTGCCAGCAGCTCCAGGGACTACCCCGAGCAGTACTTC
few	TRBV30	TRBJ1-3	-	CARSAGNTIYF	TGTGCCAGATCGGCGGGAAACACCATATATTTT
few	TRBV5-1	TRBJ2-3	TRBD2	CASSPTERGRGDTQYF	TGCGCCAGCAGCCCGACGGAGCGGGGGAGGGGAGATACGCAGTATTTT
-	TRBV6-5	TRBJ1-2	-	CASREQGPVYGYTF	TGTGCCAGCAGGGAACAGGGCCCCGTCTATGGCTACACCTTC
-	TRBV9	TRBJ1-6	TRBD1	CASSVGGQPNSPLHF	TGTGCCAGCAGCGTAGGGGGACAGCCAAATTCACCCCTCCACTTT
many	TRBV5-4	TRBJ2-3	TRBD2	CASSFGLAGGEDTQYF	TGTGCCAGCAGCTTCGGACTAGCGGGAGGAGAAGATACGCAGTATTTT
few	TRBV9	TRBJ2-3	-	CASSVGSTVSTDTQYF	TGTGCCAGCAGCGTAGGTTCTACAGTTAGCACAGATACGCAGTATTTT
few	TRBV9	TRBJ1-1	-	CASSAGPRKDTEAFF	TGTGCCAGCAGCGCTGGTCCCCGAAAGGACACTGAAGCTTTCTTT
-	TRBV18	TRBJ1-6	TRBD1	CASSLEGQYNSPLHF	TGTGCCAGCTCCCTCGAGGGACAGTATAATTCACCCCTCCACTTT
few	TRBV25-1	TRBJ1-2	TRBD1	CASSEPGTGGIYGYTF	TGTGCCAGCAGTGAACCCGGGACAGGGGGCATCTATGGCTACACCTTC
-	TRBV4-3	TRBJ1-2	-	CASSQEITGHYGYTF	TGCGCCAGCAGCCAAGAGATAACAGGGCACTATGGCTACACCTTC
few	TRBV25-1	TRBJ2-4	TRBD1	CASSEFGTGMGNIQYF	TGTGCCAGCAGTGAATTCGGGACAGGGATGGGGAACATTCAGTACTTC